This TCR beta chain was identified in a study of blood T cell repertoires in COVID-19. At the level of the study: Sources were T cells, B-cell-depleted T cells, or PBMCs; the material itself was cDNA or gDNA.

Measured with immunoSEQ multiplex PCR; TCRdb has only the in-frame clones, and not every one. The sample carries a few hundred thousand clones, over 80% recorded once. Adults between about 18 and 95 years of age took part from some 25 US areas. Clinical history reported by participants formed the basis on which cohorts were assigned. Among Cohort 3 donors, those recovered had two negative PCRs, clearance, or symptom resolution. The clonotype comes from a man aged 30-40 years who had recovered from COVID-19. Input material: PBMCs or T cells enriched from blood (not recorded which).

This chain's CDR3 is CASSVAGRTNEKLFF. CDR3 coding DNA: TGTGCCAGCAGCGTAGCAGGGCGGACTAATGAAAAACTGTTTTTT. The genes are TRBV9 and TRBJ1-4, with a tentative D call TRBD1 (5 bases). The CDR3 totals 15 residues. V lost 0 bases to trimming and J lost 2 bases, with 8 bases between them. The germline V gene has CDR1 SGDLS and CDR2 YYNGEE.